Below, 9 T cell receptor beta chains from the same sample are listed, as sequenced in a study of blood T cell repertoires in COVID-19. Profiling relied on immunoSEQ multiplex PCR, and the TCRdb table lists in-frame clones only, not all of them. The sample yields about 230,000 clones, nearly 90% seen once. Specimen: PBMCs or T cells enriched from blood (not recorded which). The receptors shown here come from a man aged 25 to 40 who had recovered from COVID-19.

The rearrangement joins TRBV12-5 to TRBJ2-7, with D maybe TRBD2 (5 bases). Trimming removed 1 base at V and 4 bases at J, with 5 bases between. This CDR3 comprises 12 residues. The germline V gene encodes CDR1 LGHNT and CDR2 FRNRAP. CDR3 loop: CASGLGLYEQYF. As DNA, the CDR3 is TGTGCTAGTGGTTTGGGACTATACGAGCAGTACTTC.

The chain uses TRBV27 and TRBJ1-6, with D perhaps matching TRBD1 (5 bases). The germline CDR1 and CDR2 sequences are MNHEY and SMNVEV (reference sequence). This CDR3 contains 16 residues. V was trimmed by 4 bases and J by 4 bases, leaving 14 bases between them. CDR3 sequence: CASSSTYGGYNSPLHF. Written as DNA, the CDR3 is TGTGCCAGCAGTTCTACATACGGGGGTTATAATTCACCCCTCCACTTT.

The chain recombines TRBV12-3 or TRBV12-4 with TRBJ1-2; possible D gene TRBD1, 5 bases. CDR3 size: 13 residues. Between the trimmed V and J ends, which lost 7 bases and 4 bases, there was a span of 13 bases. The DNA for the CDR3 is TGTGCCAGCACCTCCGACAGTTCCTATGGCTACACCTTC. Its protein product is CASTSDSSYGYTF.

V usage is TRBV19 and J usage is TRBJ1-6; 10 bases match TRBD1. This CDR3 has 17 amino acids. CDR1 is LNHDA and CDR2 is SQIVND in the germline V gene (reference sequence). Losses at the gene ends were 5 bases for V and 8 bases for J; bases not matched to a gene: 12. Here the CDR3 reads CASSRRSRDRGDSPLHF. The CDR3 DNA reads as TGTGCCAGTAGTCGCCGTTCCCGGGACAGGGGTGATTCACCCCTCCACTTT.

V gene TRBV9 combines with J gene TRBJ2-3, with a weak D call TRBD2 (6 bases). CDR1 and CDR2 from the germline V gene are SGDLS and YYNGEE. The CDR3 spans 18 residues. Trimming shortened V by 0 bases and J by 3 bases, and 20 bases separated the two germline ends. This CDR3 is CASSVAYLGGAETDTQYF. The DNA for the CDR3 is TGTGCCAGCAGCGTAGCTTATTTGGGCGGGGCGGAGACAGATACGCAGTATTTT. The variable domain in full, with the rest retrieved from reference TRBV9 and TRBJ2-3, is DSGVTQTPKHLITATGQRVTLRCSPRSGDLSVYWYQQSLDQGLQFLIQYYNGEERAKGNILERFSAQQFPDLHSELNLSSLELGDSALYFCASSVAYLGGAETDTQYFGPGTRLTVL.

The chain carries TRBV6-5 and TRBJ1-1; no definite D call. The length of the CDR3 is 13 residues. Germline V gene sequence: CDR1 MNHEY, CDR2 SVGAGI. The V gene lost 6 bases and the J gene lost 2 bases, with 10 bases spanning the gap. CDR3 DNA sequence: TGTGCCAGCAGGGCAGAGGCTAACACTGAAGCTTTCTTT. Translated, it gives CASRAEANTEAFF.

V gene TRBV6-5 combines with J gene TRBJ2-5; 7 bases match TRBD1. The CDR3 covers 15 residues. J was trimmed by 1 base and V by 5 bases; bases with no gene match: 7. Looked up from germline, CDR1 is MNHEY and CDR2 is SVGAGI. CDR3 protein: CASSRTGSFQETQYF. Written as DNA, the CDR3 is TGTGCCAGCAGTCGGACAGGATCTTTCCAAGAGACCCAGTACTTC.

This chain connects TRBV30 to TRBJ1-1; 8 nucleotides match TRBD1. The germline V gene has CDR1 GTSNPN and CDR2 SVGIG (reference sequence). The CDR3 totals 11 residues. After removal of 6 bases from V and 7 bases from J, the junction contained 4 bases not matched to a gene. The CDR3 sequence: CACQGAGEAFF. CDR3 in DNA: TGTGCCTGCCAGGGGGCCGGTGAAGCTTTCTTT.

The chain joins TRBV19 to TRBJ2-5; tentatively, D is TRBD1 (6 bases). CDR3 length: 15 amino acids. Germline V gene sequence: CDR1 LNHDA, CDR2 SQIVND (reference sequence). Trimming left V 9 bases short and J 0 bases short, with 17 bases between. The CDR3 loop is CASTKTQGYQETQYF. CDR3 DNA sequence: TGTGCCAGCACAAAGACCCAGGGGTACCAAGAGACCCAGTACTTC. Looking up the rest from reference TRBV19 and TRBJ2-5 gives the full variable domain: DGGITQSPKYLFRKEGQNVTLSCEQNLNHDAMYWYRQDPGQGLRLIYYSQIVNDFQKGDIAEGYSVSREKKESFPLTVTSAQKNPTAFYLCASTKTQGYQETQYFGPGTRLLVL.